One T cell receptor (beta chain) is described in this entry. From germline, CDR1 is SEHNR and CDR2 FQNEAQ (reference sequence). The CDR3 loop spans 16 amino acids. Trimming cost V 4 bases and J 0 bases, with 12 bases left between them. This sample was included in a study of cytomegalovirus exposure and HLA in healthy donors. It was with 60 Vbeta and 13 Jbeta primers that the PCR ran. TCRdb's table, derived via immunoSEQ multiplex PCR, lists solely in-frame clones and lacks some. The table has about 200,000 clones, around 77% seen once; the top ten hold less than 3%. The sequencing sample was made of PBMCs. The receptor was derived from a woman aged 30 to 39 in good health and CMV-seronegative. The chain recombines TRBV7-9 with TRBJ1-4; no clear D gene. The chain's CDR3 is CASSSAPSATNEKLFF. The CDR3, as DNA: TGTGCCAGCAGCTCAGCGCCAAGCGCAACTAATGAAAAACTGTTTTTT.